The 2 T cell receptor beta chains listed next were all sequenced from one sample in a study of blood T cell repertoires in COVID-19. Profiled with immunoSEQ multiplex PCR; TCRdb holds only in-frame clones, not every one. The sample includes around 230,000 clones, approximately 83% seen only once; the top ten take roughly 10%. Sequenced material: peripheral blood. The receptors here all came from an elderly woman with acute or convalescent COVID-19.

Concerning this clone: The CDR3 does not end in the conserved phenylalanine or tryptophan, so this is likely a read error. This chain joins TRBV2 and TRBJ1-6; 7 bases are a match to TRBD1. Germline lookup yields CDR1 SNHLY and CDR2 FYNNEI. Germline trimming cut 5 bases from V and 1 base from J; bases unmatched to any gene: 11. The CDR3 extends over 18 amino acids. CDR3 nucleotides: TGTGCCAGCAGTACTTCAGACAGGGCGAGATCCTATAATTCACCCCTCCACCTT. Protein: CASSTSDRARSYNSPLHL.

The chain's CDR3 is CASSQWESNEQFF. Written as DNA, the CDR3 is TGTGCCAGCAGCCAGTGGGAGAGCAATGAGCAGTTCTTC. The chain uses TRBV5-4 and TRBJ2-1; D perhaps matches TRBD2 (5 bases). V was clipped by 4 bases and J by 6 bases, with 11 bases between them. The length of the CDR3 is 13 residues. Germline V gene lookup returns CDR1 SGHNT and CDR2 YYREEE (reference sequence). The full variable domain, with the rest looked up from reference TRBV5-4 and TRBJ2-1, is ETGVTQSPTHLIKTRGQQVTLRCSSQSGHNTVSWYQQALGQGPQFIFQYYREEENGRGNFPPRFSGLQFPNYSSELNVNALELDDSALYLCASSQWESNEQFFGPGTRLTVL.